This TCR beta chain was identified during a study of T cell responses to AZD1222 COVID-19 vaccine. The germline gives CDR1 LNHDA, CDR2 SQIVND (reference sequence). Germline trimming cut 5 bases from V and 5 bases from J; bases unmatched to any gene: 5. This CDR3 has 13 residues. The protocol was immunoSEQ multiplex PCR, while the TCRdb copy is restricted to in-frame clones and leaves out a portion. Here the sample spans roughly 130,000 clones, under 95% being singletons. The specimen comprised peripheral blood, sampled on day 0 of AZD1222 vaccination. The TCR originated in an adult in good health. This sequence joins TRBV19 and TRBJ1-1; 7 nucleotides align to TRBD1. The CDR3 region has the DNA TGTGCCAGTAGTCCACAGGGGAGGACTGAAGCTTTCTTT. Translated: CASSPQGRTEAFF.